This T cell receptor (beta chain) was sequenced for a study of T cell responses to AZD1222 COVID-19 vaccine. TCRdb's table, derived via immunoSEQ multiplex PCR, lists solely in-frame clones and lacks some. The data hold some 180,000 clones, with 90% to 95% observed a single time. The CDR3 consists of 15 residues. From germline, CDR1 is SGHDN and CDR2 FVKESK. Trimming stripped 4 bases from V and 7 bases from J, with 20 bases between. This TCR derives from an adult who received the MenACWY meningococcal vaccine as a control. The sample in question was peripheral blood, obtained 28 days after the second dose of the MenACWY control vaccine. The chain carries TRBV14 and TRBJ2-7; no firm D call. As DNA, the CDR3 is TGTGCCAGCAGCCCACCTGGTCGCCACTCGGGTGAGCAGTACTTC. Translation: CASSPPGRHSGEQYF.